The 24 T cell receptor beta chains below come from one sample, sequenced in a study of cytomegalovirus exposure and HLA in healthy donors. The table came from immunoSEQ multiplex PCR; TCRdb's copy has only in-frame clones and leaves some out. The table records 150,000 to 250,000 clones, 80% to 90% of them present only once. Sequencing was carried out using PBMCs. Receptors were obtained from a woman aged 30 to 39 in good health and CMV-seronegative.

J is TRBJ2-1 and V is TRBV2, with 8 bases fitting TRBD2. The V segment lost 9 bases and the J segment 5 bases; nucleotides outside the gene matches: 9. The CDR3 is 14 amino acids. Germline loops: CDR1 SNHLY, CDR2 FYNNEI. CDR3 DNA sequence: TGTGCCAGTGCCGGAGGACTAGCCCACAATGAGCAGTTCTTC. Translation gives CASAGGLAHNEQFF.

This chain joins TRBV6-1 and TRBJ1-1; 8 bases align to TRBD1. Germline V gene sequence: CDR1 MNHNS, CDR2 SASEGT. After removal of 2 bases from V and 8 bases from J, the junction contained 16 bases not matched to a gene. This CDR3 comprises 17 residues. CDR3 residues: CASSERRRGWTGREAFF. CDR3 coding DNA: TGTGCCAGCAGTGAAAGGAGACGCGGTTGGACAGGGAGGGAAGCTTTCTTT.

This clone was picked up one time. The chain couples TRBV7-6 to TRBJ2-1; 8 positions match TRBD1. With V trimmed by 1 base and J by 5 bases, 7 bases remained unmatched. Germline assignment: CDR1 SGHVS and CDR2 FNYEAQ. This CDR3 has 16 amino acids. CDR3 loop: CASSLVGGQGDNEQFF. CDR3 bases: TGTGCCAGCAGCTTAGTCGGCGGACAGGGAGACAATGAGCAGTTCTTC.

The rearrangement links TRBV29-1 to TRBJ1-2, with D possibly TRBD1 on 6 matching bases. The V and J ends lost 5 bases and 3 bases respectively, with 13 bases between them. The CDR3 contains 13 residues. In germline, CDR1 is SQVTM, CDR2 ANQGSEA. CDR3: CSVLGQLHYGYTF. For the CDR3, the DNA is TGCAGCGTTCTAGGACAGCTCCACTATGGCTACACCTTC.

The gene calls are TRBV27 and TRBJ1-5, with 7 bases matching TRBD1. With 3 bases clipped from V and 7 bases from J, the junction kept 9 bases outside the gene matches. Germline assignment: CDR1 MNHEY and CDR2 SMNVEV (reference sequence). This CDR3 spans 15 amino acids. As DNA, the CDR3 is TGTGCCAGCAGTTTGAGGACAGGCGGGGGGCAGCCCCAGCATTTT. This encodes CASSLRTGGGQPQHF.

The V and J genes are TRBV15 and TRBJ1-5; 10 nucleotides align to TRBD1. CDR1 is LNHNV, CDR2 YYDKDF, per germline (reference sequence). V gave up 0 bases and J gave up 6 bases; unmatched junction bases: 8. The CDR3 runs 17 residues. DNA for the CDR3: TGTGCCACCAGCAGAGAAGGGACAGGGGTATATCCTCAGCCCCAGCATTTT. Protein product: CATSREGTGVYPQPQHF.

This rearrangement joins TRBV5-4 to TRBJ2-1, with 9 bases matching TRBD1. The CDR3 runs to 15 residues. From germline, CDR1 is SGHNT and CDR2 YYREEE (reference sequence). V gave up 0 bases and J gave up 7 bases; unmatched junction bases: 5. CDR3 sequence reads: CASSLAFGQGNEQFF. In nucleotides, the CDR3 is TGTGCCAGCAGCTTGGCCTTCGGACAGGGGAATGAGCAGTTCTTC.

The chain combines TRBV6-5 with TRBJ2-3; 8 positions match TRBD1. This CDR3 has 15 amino acids. V dropped 4 bases and J dropped 5; count of bases not matched to a gene: 8. Germline V gene data show CDR1 as MNHEY and CDR2 as SVGAGI. CDR3 loop: CASSSQGAWGDTQYF. CDR3 DNA sequence: TGTGCCAGCAGTTCCCAGGGGGCATGGGGAGATACGCAGTATTTT.

The rearrangement joins TRBV7-8 to TRBJ2-7; no clear D. This CDR3 comprises 13 residues. CDR1 and CDR2 from the germline V gene are SGHVS and FQNEAQ. With 2 bases removed from V and 3 bases from J, the gap between germline ends came to 8 bases. The CDR3 sequence: CASSLQQNYEQYF. CDR3 nucleotides: TGTGCCAGCAGCTTACAACAGAACTACGAGCAGTACTTC.

The chain couples TRBV9 to TRBJ2-1; 9 nucleotides match TRBD2. The V gene's germline CDR1 is SGDLS and CDR2 YYNGEE. This CDR3 is 20 amino acids long. With 0 bases clipped from V and 5 bases from J, the junction kept 18 bases outside the gene matches. This chain's CDR3 is CASSVGGSGGRSSLHNEQFF. CDR3 sequence (DNA): TGTGCCAGCAGCGTAGGGGGTAGCGGGGGCCGATCCTCCCTTCACAATGAGCAGTTCTTC.

The gene calls are TRBV2 and TRBJ2-7, with 9 bases lining up with TRBD1. CDR1 and CDR2 from the germline V gene are SNHLY and FYNNEI. J lost 4 bases, V lost 4 bases, and 8 bases had no gene match. The CDR3 extends over 15 amino acids. CDR3 in DNA: TGTGCCAGCAGTGGGACCGGGACAGGGAGGTACGAGCAGTACTTC. The encoded protein is CASSGTGTGRYEQYF.

This clone was recorded once. The V gene is TRBV7-2, the J gene TRBJ2-1; D is uncertain. The CDR3 is made up of 12 amino acids. The germline gives CDR1 SGHTA, CDR2 FQGNSA. V was clipped by 3 bases and J by 9 bases, with 9 bases between them. The CDR3: CASSLIGTEQFF. The CDR3 bases are TGTGCCAGCAGCTTGATCGGTACTGAGCAGTTCTTC.

The CDR3 DNA follows: TGTGCCAGCAGTTACCGTGGGACAGCCCAAGAGACCCAGTACTTC. Amino acids: CASSYRGTAQETQYF. The genes are TRBV6-5 and TRBJ2-5; 7 bases agree with TRBD1. In germline, CDR1 is MNHEY, CDR2 SVGAGI. This CDR3 is built from 15 residues. V shed 2 bases and J 1 base; nucleotides not matched to a gene: 4.

In its sample, this clone was seen a few times. The rearrangement joins TRBV7-9 to TRBJ1-2; D unclear. The V gene lost 3 bases and the J gene lost 8 bases, with 16 bases spanning the gap. Germline values: CDR1 SEHNR, CDR2 FQNEAQ (reference sequence). The CDR3 loop spans 14 amino acids. CDR3 sequence: CASSFGGDIHGYTF. CDR3 in DNA: TGTGCCAGCAGCTTCGGCGGGGATATTCACGGCTACACCTTC.

This clone was picked up one time. The chain joins TRBV7-9 to TRBJ1-3; 7 positions agree with TRBD1. The CDR3 extends over 14 amino acids. CDR1 is SEHNR, CDR2 FQNEAQ, per germline (reference sequence). V lost 6 bases and J lost 4; bases outside the gene matches: 6. CDR3 sequence (DNA): TGTGCCAGCAGTTGGCGACAGGGCGGAAACACCATATATTTT. Translated: CASSWRQGGNTIYF.

The gene calls are TRBV6-1 and TRBJ2-1, with D unclear. Trimming took 2 bases from V and 5 from J, leaving 4 bases between them. CDR1 is MNHNS and CDR2 is SASEGT in the germline V gene. There are 12 residues in the CDR3. The CDR3 nucleotides are TGTGCCAGCAGTGAACCTGACAATGAGCAGTTCTTC. It specifies CASSEPDNEQFF.

The chain carries TRBV13 and TRBJ1-5; D gene ambiguous. The CDR3 is made up of 12 amino acids. Per germline, CDR1 PRHDT and CDR2 FYEKMQ (reference sequence). The V gene lost 4 bases and the J gene lost 9 bases, with 10 bases spanning the gap. The CDR3 nucleotides are TGTGCCAGCAGCTCCCAAGGGAGGCCCCAGCATTTT. It codes for CASSSQGRPQHF.

The rearrangement uses TRBV6-1 and TRBJ1-1, with 8 nucleotides matching TRBD1. CDR3 length equals 15 residues. V lost 4 bases, J lost 11 bases, and 15 bases stayed unmatched. The germline gives CDR1 MNHNS, CDR2 SASEGT. In nucleotides, the CDR3 is TGTGCCAGCAGTGCCATCGGGACAGGTCAGGTTTCGGCTTTCTTT. Translated, it gives CASSAIGTGQVSAFF.

The count of this clone is one. The V call is TRBV2, the J call TRBJ2-1; 10 bases align to TRBD1. V gave up 10 bases and J gave up 2 bases; unmatched junction bases: 8. CDR3 length equals 15 residues. Germline CDR1 SNHLY, CDR2 FYNNEI. The CDR3 reads CATRQGAGAYNEQFF. For the CDR3, the DNA is TGTGCCACCCGACAGGGGGCGGGCGCCTACAATGAGCAGTTCTTC.

This chain links TRBV10-3 with TRBJ1-2; no definite D call. The germline CDR1 and CDR2 sequences are ENHRY and SYGVKD. Trimming shortened V by 2 bases and J by 3 bases, and 10 bases separated the two germline ends. CDR3 length equals 14 residues. The CDR3 is CAISETGSYYGYTF. CDR3 nucleotides: TGTGCCATCAGTGAGACGGGTAGTTACTATGGCTACACCTTC.

This chain links TRBV5-1 with TRBJ2-5, with TRBD1 as a possible D gene (6 bases). The CDR3 has 14 residues. Germline V lookup: CDR1 SGHRS, CDR2 YFSETQ. The V end was cut by 3 bases, the J end by 5 bases, with 14 bases between. The CDR3 DNA reads TGCGCCAGCAGCTCCCCAGGGGCCCGCGAGACCCAGTACTTC. Encoded protein: CASSSPGARETQYF.

This clone was seen only a few times. The chain combines TRBV2 with TRBJ2-2; perhaps TRBD1 as D (6 bases). V shed 9 bases and J shed 5 bases, with 10 bases lying between them. The CDR3 contains 12 residues. Germline V gene sequence: CDR1 SNHLY, CDR2 FYNNEI. The CDR3 DNA is TGTGCCAGACTCAGGGGTACCGGGGAGCTGTTTTTT. Amino acids: CARLRGTGELFF.

The chain joins TRBV5-4 to TRBJ1-2; D possibly corresponds to TRBD1 (5 bases). V was shortened by 0 bases and J by 12 bases, with 21 bases between the two germline ends. The germline V gene has CDR1 SGHNT and CDR2 YYREEE (reference sequence). The CDR3 contains 15 residues. CDR3 nucleotide sequence: TGTGCCAGCAGCTTGGCCGCTACCCGCTTAAGGGGTAACACCTTC. Amino acids: CASSLAATRLRGNTF.

The chain combines TRBV6-5 with TRBJ2-7; 10 bases agree with TRBD1. In germline, CDR1 is MNHEY, CDR2 SVGAGI. The CDR3 contains 14 residues. The V segment lost 7 bases and the J segment 6 bases; nucleotides outside the gene matches: 9. The CDR3 protein is CASNTGTGASEQYF. The CDR3 nucleotides are TGTGCCAGCAATACCGGGACAGGGGCAAGCGAGCAGTACTTC.